The T cell receptor (beta chain) described here comes from a study of T cell therapy after organ transplantation (dated by TCRdb to between 2019 and 2020). Notes on the research overall: Autologous CMV-specific T cells, expanded in vitro for approximately 2 weeks with a peptide pool of 30 HLA class I and II CMV epitopes, were used as therapy products. The median number of CMV-specific T cells given to patients was 1.92 x 10^8, delivered over 2 to 6 intravenous infusions. A follow-up TRBV repertoire analysis was performed on an open-label phase I trial of autologous CMV-specific adoptive T cell therapy in solid-organ transplant recipients. Each patient got up to 6 T cell doses, given every 2 weeks, and was then monitored for around 28 weeks after finishing therapy. Of the approximately ten patients, eight were classified as clinical responders and two were classified as nonresponders. Short-term post-therapy blood samples were obtained 4 to 8 weeks after therapy was completed. Long-term post-therapy samples were obtainable from only about 85% of the 10 patients. On the study overall, not on this receptor specifically: Reduced sample coverage from poor CD8+ T cell yield may be reflected in the few expansions detected in nonresponders. Post-therapy reconstitution appeared to include both transferred clonotypes and endogenous clonotypes not detected in the therapy products. Assessment of confounders such as concurrent antirejection and antiviral medications was prevented by the small cohort. Nonresponders showed marked pretherapy clonal expansions with minimal repertoire change after therapy. Fold change in CD8 clonality after therapy inversely correlated with pretherapy clonality, suggesting less biased repertoires were more receptive to remodeling.

The immunoSEQ two-step, bias-controlled multiplex PCR assay was used to amplify TRB CDR3 regions from genomic DNA. An Illumina NextSeq 500 was used to sequence the CDR3 libraries. From the authors' description of their analysis: The immunoSEQ Analyzer platform handled the initial alignment and bioinformatics, which included bias normalization against synthetic CDR3 analogs. Annotation of V, D and J genes followed the definitions in the IMGT database. VDJtools version 1.1.10 and the R package tcR version 2.2.1.11 were used with default settings for further TRBV analyses. GLIPH analysis was done using default settings in version 1.0. Significant clonotype frequency changes were tested by 2-sided binomial test with Benjamini-Hochberg correction (alpha = 0.01) in CDR3 sequences with at least 5 reads. Here the immuneACCESS table is served through TCRdb, limited to in-frame sequences with V and J called. Missing clones are a known gap in these copies; in checked studies unresolved V genes cover under half, and the rest lacks a known reason. Clone size and V and J calls were adopted from that table, with D and trimming inferred from the DNA. Across this sample there are 3,500 or so clones, with around two thirds seen only once. About 38% of the sample lies in the top ten.

The junction shows trimming of 1 base on V and 11 bases on J, and the gene matches do not reach 15 bases of it. The CDR3, cysteine through phenylalanine, is 18 amino acids long. Of all the DNA, just the CDR3 is kept, 54 bases in frame from base 1. The germline V gene encodes CDR1 SGHVS and CDR2 FQNEAQ. Read against the paper, the sample's time point label means: 4-8 weeks after completion of therapy. The patients had received solid-organ transplants and had drug-resistant/recurrent cytomegalovirus. Approximately 9 trial participants were selected for repertoire analysis based on availability of post-therapy peripheral blood mononuclear cells. Viable CD3+CD8+CD4- lymphocytes were isolated from PBMCs by sorting on a BD FACSAria III. The Qiagen DNeasy Kit was used to extract genomic DNA from sorted cells. In the case of this clone: The target of this receptor is not known. Base qualities were left out, and no much larger clone turns up one base away.

Rearrangement joined TRBV7-8 to TRBJ2-1, with 12 middle bases fitting TRBD2. This sample comprised CD8+ T cells from blood, obtained after autologous CMV-specific T cell therapy. The receptor's source is a human patient who had received a solid organ transplant and had CMV disease. Where a transplant has occurred, the graft donor may have supplied some of the T cells. CDR3 protein: CASSLGLAGGLTARKQFF. The DNA reads as follows: TGTGCCAGCAGCTTAGGTCTAGCGGGAGGGCTCACCGCCAGGAAGCAGTTCTTC. The entire variable domain, with the stretches around the CDR3 drawn from the reference TRBV7-8 and TRBJ2-1 proteins, is GAGVSQSPRYKVAKRGQDVALRCDPISGHVSLFWYQQALGQGPEFLTYFQNEAQLDKSGLPSDRFFAERPEGSVSTLKIQRTQQEDSAVYLCASSLGLAGGLTARKQFFGPGTRLTVL.